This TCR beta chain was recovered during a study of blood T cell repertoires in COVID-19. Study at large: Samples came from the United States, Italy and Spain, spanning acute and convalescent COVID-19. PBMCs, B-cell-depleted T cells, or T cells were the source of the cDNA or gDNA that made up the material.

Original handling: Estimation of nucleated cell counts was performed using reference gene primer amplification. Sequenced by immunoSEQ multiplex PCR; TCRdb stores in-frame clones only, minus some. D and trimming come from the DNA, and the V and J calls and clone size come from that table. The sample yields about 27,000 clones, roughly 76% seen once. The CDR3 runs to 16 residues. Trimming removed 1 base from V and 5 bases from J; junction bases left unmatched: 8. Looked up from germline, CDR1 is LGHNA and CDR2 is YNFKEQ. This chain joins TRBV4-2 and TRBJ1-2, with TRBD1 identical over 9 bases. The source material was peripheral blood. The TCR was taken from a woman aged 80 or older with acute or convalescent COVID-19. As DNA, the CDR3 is TGTGCCAGCAGCCAAGGGAGACAGGGGGGTGGTTATGGCTACACCTTC. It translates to CASSQGRQGGGYGYTF.